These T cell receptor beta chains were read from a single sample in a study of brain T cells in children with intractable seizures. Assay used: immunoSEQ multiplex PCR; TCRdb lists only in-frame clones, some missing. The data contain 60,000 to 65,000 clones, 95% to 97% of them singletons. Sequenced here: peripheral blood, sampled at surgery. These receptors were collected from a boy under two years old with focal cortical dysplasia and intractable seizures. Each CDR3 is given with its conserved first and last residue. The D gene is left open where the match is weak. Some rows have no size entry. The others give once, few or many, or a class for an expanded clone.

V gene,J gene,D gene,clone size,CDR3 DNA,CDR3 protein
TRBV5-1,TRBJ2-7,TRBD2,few,TGCGCCAGCAGCTTAAGCGGGGGGGACTACGAGCAGTACTTC,CASSLSGGDYEQYF
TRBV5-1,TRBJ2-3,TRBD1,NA,TGCGCCAGCAGGTCAGTGGGACAGGGTAACACAGATACGCAGTATTTT,CASRSVGQGNTDTQYF
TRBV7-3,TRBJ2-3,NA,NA,TGTGCCAGCAGCCCAAAGAGGGGCACAGATACGCAGTATTTT,CASSPKRGTDTQYF
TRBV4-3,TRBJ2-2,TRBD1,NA,TGCGCCAGCAGCCCTCCCGGCACAGGGGGCTTTCCCTACACCGGGGAGCTGTTTTTT,CASSPPGTGGFPYTGELFF
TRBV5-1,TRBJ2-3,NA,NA,TGCGCCAGCAGCCAGCTGGGGGCGGGAGTCCCGGCGGATACGCAGTATTTT,CASSQLGAGVPADTQYF
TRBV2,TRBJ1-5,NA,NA,TGTGCCAGCAGGCCAAACAGTTACAATCAGCCCCAGCATTTT,CASRPNSYNQPQHF
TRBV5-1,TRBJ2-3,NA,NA,TGCGCCAGCAGCTTTCTGGCAGGGGGGCACCTCGGAGATACGCAGTATTTT,CASSFLAGGHLGDTQYF
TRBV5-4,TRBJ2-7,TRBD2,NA,TGTGCCAGCAGCTTAGCGGGGGGATTCTACTACGAGCAGTACTTC,CASSLAGGFYYEQYF
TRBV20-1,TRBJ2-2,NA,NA,TGCAGTGCTAGACCCACCGGGGAGCTGTTTTTT,CSARPTGELFF
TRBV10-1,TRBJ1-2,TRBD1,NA,TGCGCCAGCAGTCGATCCGGGACAGGGGGCGCTGGCTATGGCTACACCTTC,CASSRSGTGGAGYGYTF
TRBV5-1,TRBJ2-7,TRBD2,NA,TGCGCCAGCAGCGCCACAGCGGGAGCTTCCTACGAGCAGTACTTC,CASSATAGASYEQYF
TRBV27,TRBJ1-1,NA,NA,TGTGCCAGCAGTTCCCCCCTCAGGGGCACTGAAGCTTTCTTT,CASSSPLRGTEAFF
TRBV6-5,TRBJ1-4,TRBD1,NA,TGTGCCAGCAGGACAGGGTCAACTAATGAAAAACTGTTTTTT,CASRTGSTNEKLFF
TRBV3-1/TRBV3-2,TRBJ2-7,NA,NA,TGTGCCAGCAGCAAAGAACAGGGCTACGAGCAGTACTTC,CASSKEQGYEQYF
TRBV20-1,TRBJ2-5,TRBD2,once,TGCAGTGTAGCGGGGCAAGAGACCCAGTACTTC,CSVAGQETQYF
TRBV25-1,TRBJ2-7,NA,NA,TGTGCCAGCAGTGTATTCGGGGGGCTCGAGGAGCAGTACTTC,CASSVFGGLEEQYF
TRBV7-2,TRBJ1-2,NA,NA,TGTGCCAGCAGCTTAGACGGGGGGCGCCTCTATGGCTACACCTTC,CASSLDGGRLYGYTF
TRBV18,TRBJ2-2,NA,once,TGTGCCAGCTCACAGGGACCGAACACCGGGGAGCTGTTTTTT,CASSQGPNTGELFF
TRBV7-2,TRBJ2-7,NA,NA,TGTGCCAGCAGCTCCCGGATCGAGCAGTACTTC,CASSSRIEQYF
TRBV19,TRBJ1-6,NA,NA,TGTGCCAGTAGTATTTCGCGGGGGACCGATTCACCCCTCCACTTT,CASSISRGTDSPLHF
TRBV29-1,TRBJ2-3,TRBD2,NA,TGCAGCGCCCACCTAGCGGCGGACACAGATACGCAGTATTTT,CSAHLAADTDTQYF
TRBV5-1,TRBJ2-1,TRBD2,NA,TGCGCCAGCAGCCTGAGTGCTAGCGGTTACAATGAGCAGTTCTTC,CASSLSASGYNEQFF
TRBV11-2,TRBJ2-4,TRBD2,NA,TGTGCCAGCAGCCCGCGGGGGTACCGAAACATTCAGTACTTC,CASSPRGYRNIQYF
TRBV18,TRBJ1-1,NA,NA,TGTGCCAGCTCACCACAGGGAGGCACTGAAGCTTTCTTT,CASSPQGGTEAFF
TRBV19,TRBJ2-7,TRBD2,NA,TGTGCCAGTAGTACGCTCGGGACTAGCGGGATCGAGCAGTACTTC,CASSTLGTSGIEQYF
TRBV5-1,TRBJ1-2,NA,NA,TGCGCCAGCAGCTTGAGTAACTATGGCTACACCTTC,CASSLSNYGYTF
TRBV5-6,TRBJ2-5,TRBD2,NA,TGTGCCAGCAGCTTGGGACGACTAGCGGGGTTACCCGGGGGAGAGACCCAGTACTTC,CASSLGRLAGLPGGETQYF
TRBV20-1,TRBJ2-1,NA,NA,TGCAGTGCTAGAGCTGACAATGAGCAGTTCTTC,CSARADNEQFF
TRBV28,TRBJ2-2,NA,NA,TGTGCCAGCAGACAGAACACCGGGGAGCTGTTTTTT,CASRQNTGELFF
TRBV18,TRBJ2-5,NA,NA,TGTGCCAGCTCACCCCACGGGGAGACCCAGTACTTC,CASSPHGETQYF
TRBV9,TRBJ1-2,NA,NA,TGTGCCAGCAGCCCCGCCTCGTATGGCTACACCTTC,CASSPASYGYTF
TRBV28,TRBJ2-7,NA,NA,TGTGCCAGCAGTCCCCATTTGGGGCAGGGAAAGGCCGAGCAGTACTTC,CASSPHLGQGKAEQYF
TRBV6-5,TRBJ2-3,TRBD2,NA,TGTGCCAGCAGTTACTCCCGGACTAGCGGGACAGATACGCAGTATTTT,CASSYSRTSGTDTQYF
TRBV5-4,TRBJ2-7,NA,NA,TGTGCCAGCAGCTATGAAGGGTTGTACGAGCAGTACTTC,CASSYEGLYEQYF
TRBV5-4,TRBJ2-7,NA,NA,TGTGCCAGCAGCTTGGGACAGATCCGGGGCGAGCAGTACTTC,CASSLGQIRGEQYF
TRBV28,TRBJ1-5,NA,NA,TGTGCCAGCCGCCCCTGGACAAATAGCAATCAGCCCCAGCATTTT,CASRPWTNSNQPQHF
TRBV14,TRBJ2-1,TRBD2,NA,TGTGCCAGCAGCCAGGTTGCCTACCCTTTACTAGCGGGAAGGAGGCATGAGCAGTTCTTC,CASSQVAYPLLAGRRHEQFF
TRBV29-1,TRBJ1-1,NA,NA,TGCAGCGTTCAAGGGAGGGCCTTGAACACTGAAGCTTTCTTT,CSVQGRALNTEAFF
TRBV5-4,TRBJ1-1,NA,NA,TGTGCCAGCAGCTTGAACGCAGAGGGGTGGAGTAACACTGAAGCTTTCTTT,CASSLNAEGWSNTEAFF
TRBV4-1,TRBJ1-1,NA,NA,TGCGCCAGCAGCCGTGAGGAGGGAAACACTGAAGCTTTCTTT,CASSREEGNTEAFF
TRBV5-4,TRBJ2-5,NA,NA,TGTGCCACCGATGGCAGGACCTCAGGGGAGACCCAGTACTTC,CATDGRTSGETQYF
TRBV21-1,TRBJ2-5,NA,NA,TGTGCCAGCAGCAAAAGGGAACTGTGGGAGACCCAGTACTTC,CASSKRELWETQYF
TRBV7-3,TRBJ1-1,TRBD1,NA,TGTGCCAGCAGCTTAACGGAGGGGGCAGAAGCTTTCTTT,CASSLTEGAEAFF
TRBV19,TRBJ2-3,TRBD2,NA,TGTGCCAGTAGGACTAGCGGGAGCACAGATACGCAGTATTTT,CASRTSGSTDTQYF
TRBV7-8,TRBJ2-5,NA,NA,TGTGCCAGCAGCCCGAGAAGGGGGGAGACCCAGTACTTC,CASSPRRGETQYF
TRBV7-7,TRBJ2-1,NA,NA,TGTGCCAGCAGCTCCAAGGCGGGGAGCTCCTACAATGAGCAGTTCTTC,CASSSKAGSSYNEQFF
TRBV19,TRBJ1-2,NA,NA,TGTGCCAGTAGTATGATGGTGAGCGGCTACACCTTC,CASSMMVSGYTF
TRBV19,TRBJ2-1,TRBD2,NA,TGTGCCAGTAGTCCCCTCGCGGGGGGCCACAATGAGCAGTTCTTC,CASSPLAGGHNEQFF
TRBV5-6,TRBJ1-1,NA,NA,TGTGCCAGCAGCTTGGCAGACGAGTGGGGGCCGGCTTTCTTT,CASSLADEWGPAFF
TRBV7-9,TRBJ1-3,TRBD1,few,TGTGCCAGCAGCCTGGACAGGGACTCTGGAAACACCATATATTTT,CASSLDRDSGNTIYF
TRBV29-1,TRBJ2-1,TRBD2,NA,TGCAGCGCCGGGACTACCTCCTACAATGAGCAGTTCTTC,CSAGTTSYNEQFF
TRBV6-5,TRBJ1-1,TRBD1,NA,TGTGCCAGCACTGGGACAGGGGGCGGGAACACTGAAGCTTTCTTT,CASTGTGGGNTEAFF
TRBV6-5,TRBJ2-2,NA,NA,TGTGCTACCACGCCAGGGGGGGTCACCGGGGAGCTGTTTTTT,CATTPGGVTGELFF
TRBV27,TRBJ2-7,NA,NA,TGTGCCAGCAGTTCTCAGGGGACGTGGATGTACGAGCAGTACTTC,CASSSQGTWMYEQYF
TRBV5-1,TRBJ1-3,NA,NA,TGCGCCAGCAGCTTGGGAGGAAACACCATATATTTT,CASSLGGNTIYF
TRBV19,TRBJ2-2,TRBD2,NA,TGTGCCAGTAGTGCGGGAGGGCCAGTGTACACCGGGGAGCTGTTTTTT,CASSAGGPVYTGELFF
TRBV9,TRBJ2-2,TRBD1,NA,TGTGCCAGCAGCGCTCCGGGACAGGGGACCACCGGGGAGCTGTTTTTT,CASSAPGQGTTGELFF